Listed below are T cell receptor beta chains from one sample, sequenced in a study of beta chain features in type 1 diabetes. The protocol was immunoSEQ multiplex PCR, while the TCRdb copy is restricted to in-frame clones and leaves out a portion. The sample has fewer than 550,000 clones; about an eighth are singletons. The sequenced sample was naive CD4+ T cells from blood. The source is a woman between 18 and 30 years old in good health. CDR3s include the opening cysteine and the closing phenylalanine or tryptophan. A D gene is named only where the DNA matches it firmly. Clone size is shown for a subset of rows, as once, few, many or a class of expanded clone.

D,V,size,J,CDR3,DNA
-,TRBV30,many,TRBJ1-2,CAWSVIWGFPYGYTF,TGTGCCTGGAGTGTAATTTGGGGGTTCCCCTATGGCTACACCTTC
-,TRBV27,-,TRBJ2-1,CASSAIFASNEQFF,TGTGCCAGCAGCGCAATATTTGCGTCCAATGAGCAGTTCTTC
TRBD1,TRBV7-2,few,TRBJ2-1,CASSLAQGAYNEQFF,TGTGCCAGCAGCTTAGCGCAGGGGGCCTACAATGAGCAGTTCTTC
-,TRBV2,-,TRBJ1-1,CASSVGTEAFF,TGTGCCAGCAGTGTCGGGACAGAAGCTTTCTTT
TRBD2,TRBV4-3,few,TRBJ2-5,CASSQEGRGRETQYF,TGCGCCAGCAGCCAAGAGGGGAGGGGCCGGGAGACCCAGTACTTC
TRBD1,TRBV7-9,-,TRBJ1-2,CASSFPGQRYGYTF,TGTGCCAGCAGCTTCCCGGGACAGCGCTATGGCTACACCTTC
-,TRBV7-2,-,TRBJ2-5,CASSKGRGGETQYF,TGTGCCAGCAGCAAGGGCAGAGGGGGAGAGACCCAGTACTTC
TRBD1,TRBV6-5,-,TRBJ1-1,CASSSLLRDRSEAFF,TGTGCCAGCAGTTCCCTTCTCCGGGACAGGAGTGAAGCTTTCTTT
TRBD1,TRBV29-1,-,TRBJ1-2,CSVEDRGQAYGYTF,TGCAGCGTTGAAGATAGGGGACAGGCCTATGGCTACACCTTC
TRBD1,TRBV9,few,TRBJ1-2,CASSGDRLGYGYTF,TGTGCCAGCAGCGGGGACAGGCTGGGGTATGGCTACACCTTC
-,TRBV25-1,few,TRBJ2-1,CASSESVQRAKREQFF,TGTGCCAGCAGTGAATCGGTCCAGCGGGCTAAACGTGAGCAGTTCTTC
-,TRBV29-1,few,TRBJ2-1,CSVVDYVMKNEQFF,TGCAGCGTTGTAGACTATGTTATGAAGAATGAGCAGTTCTTC
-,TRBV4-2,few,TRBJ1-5,CASSQDRWDRQPQHF,TGTGCCAGCAGCCAAGATCGATGGGACCGTCAGCCCCAGCATTTT
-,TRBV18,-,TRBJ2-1,CASSPPGAGVNNEQFF,TGTGCCAGCTCGCCTCCCGGGGCAGGGGTGAACAATGAGCAGTTCTTC
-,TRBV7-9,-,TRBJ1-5,CASSLGSSQPQHF,TGTGCCAGCAGCTTAGGGAGTAGTCAGCCCCAGCATTTT
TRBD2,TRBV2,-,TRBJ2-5,CASQPQRGGRETQYF,TGTGCCAGCCAACCTCAGCGGGGGGGCAGGGAGACCCAGTACTTC
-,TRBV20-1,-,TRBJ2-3,CSARSTDTQYF,TGCAGTGCTAGAAGCACAGATACGCAGTATTTT
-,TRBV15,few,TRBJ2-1,CATSRSVPNEQFF,TGTGCCACCAGCAGGTCCGTTCCCAATGAGCAGTTCTTC
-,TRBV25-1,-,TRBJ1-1,CASSKSGGKFMFF,TGTGCCAGCAGTAAGTCCGGGGGGAAGTTCATGTTCTTT
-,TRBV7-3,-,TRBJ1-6,CASSLNLAGYSPLHF,TGTGCCAGCAGCCTGAACCTGGCGGGGTATTCACCCCTCCACTTT
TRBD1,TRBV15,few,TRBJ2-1,CATSRPDRGSYNEQFF,TGTGCCACCAGCAGGCCAGACAGGGGGTCCTACAATGAGCAGTTCTTC
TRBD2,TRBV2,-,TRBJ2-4,CASSVGAGGVKNIQYF,TGTGCCAGCAGTGTGGGGGCGGGAGGAGTCAAAAACATTCAGTACTTC
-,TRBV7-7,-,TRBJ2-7,CASSFASSYEQYF,TGTGCTAGCAGCTTTGCGAGCTCCTACGAGCAGTACTTC
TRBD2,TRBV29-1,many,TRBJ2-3,CSAWTRVATQYF,TGCAGCGCCTGGACTAGGGTCGCTACGCAGTATTTT
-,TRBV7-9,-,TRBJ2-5,CASSAGTGPMYQETQYF,TGTGCCAGCAGCGCAGGGACGGGACCCATGTACCAAGAGACCCAGTACTTC
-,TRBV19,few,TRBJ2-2,CAGRRDTGELFF,TGTGCCGGACGACGGGACACCGGGGAGCTGTTTTTT
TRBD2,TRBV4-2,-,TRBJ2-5,CASSQGWTSGADEETQYF,TGTGCCAGCAGCCAAGGTTGGACTAGCGGGGCCGACGAGGAGACCCAGTACTTC
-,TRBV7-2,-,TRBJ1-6,CASSFSSSYNSPLHF,TGTGCCAGCAGCTTTTCCAGCTCCTATAATTCACCCCTCCACTTT
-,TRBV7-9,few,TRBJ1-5,CASSLGRSGDQPQHF,TGTGCCAGCAGCTTAGGCAGAAGCGGCGATCAGCCCCAGCATTTT
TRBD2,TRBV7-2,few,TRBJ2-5,CASSPRGLARETQYF,TGTGCCAGCAGCCCCCGGGGACTAGCCCGGGAGACCCAGTACTTC
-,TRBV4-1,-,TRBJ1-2,CASSQLGRPRAYGYTF,TGCGCCAGCAGCCAACTAGGACGCCCGCGGGCCTATGGCTACACCTTC
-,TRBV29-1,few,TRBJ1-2,CSVEDRSRSGYTF,TGCAGCGTTGAAGATAGGTCAAGAAGTGGCTACACCTTC
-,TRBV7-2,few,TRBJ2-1,CASSADGGHPGEQFF,TGTGCCAGCAGCGCGGACGGAGGACATCCTGGTGAGCAGTTCTTC
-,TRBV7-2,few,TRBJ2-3,CASSLSGDTQYF,TGTGCCAGCAGCTTATCCGGGGATACGCAGTATTTT
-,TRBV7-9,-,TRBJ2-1,CASSSSRRSYNEQFF,TGTGCCAGCAGCTCCAGCCGTCGCTCCTACAATGAGCAGTTCTTC
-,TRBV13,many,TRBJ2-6,CASSSIGANVLTF,TGTGCCAGCTCTTCAATTGGGGCCAACGTCCTGACTTTC
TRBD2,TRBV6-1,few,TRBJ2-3,CASSVVAGGPTDTQYF,TGTGCCAGCAGTGTAGTAGCGGGAGGGCCCACAGATACGCAGTATTTT
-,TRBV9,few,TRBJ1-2,CASSAQLAGYGYTF,TGTGCCAGCAGCGCCCAGTTGGCCGGGTATGGCTACACCTTC
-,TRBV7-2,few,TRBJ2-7,CASSLGLRQAEYF,TGTGCCAGCAGCTTAGGTCTCAGGCAGGCGGAGTACTTC
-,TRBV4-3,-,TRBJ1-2,CASSQDYIRYGYTF,TGCGCCAGCAGCCAAGATTACATCCGCTATGGCTACACCTTC
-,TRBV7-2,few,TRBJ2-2,CASSFSVNTGELFF,TGTGCCAGCAGCTTCTCAGTTAACACCGGGGAGCTGTTTTTT
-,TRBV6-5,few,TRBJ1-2,CASGTGSGYTF,TGTGCCAGCGGAACAGGGTCGGGCTACACCTTC
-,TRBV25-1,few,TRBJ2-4,CASSAPRESSIQYF,TGTGCCAGCAGTGCCCCCCGGGAGAGCAGCATTCAGTACTTC
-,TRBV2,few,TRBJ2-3,CASIPFTDTQYF,TGTGCCAGCATTCCGTTCACAGATACGCAGTATTTT
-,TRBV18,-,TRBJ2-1,CASSPNTGVKFF,TGTGCCAGCTCACCAAATACAGGAGTTAAGTTCTTC
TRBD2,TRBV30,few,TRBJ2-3,CAWSSPWPSGRSTDTQYF,TGTGCCTGGAGCTCCCCCTGGCCTAGCGGGAGGAGCACAGATACGCAGTATTTT
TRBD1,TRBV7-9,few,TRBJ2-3,CASSLANRGSSTDTQYF,TGTGCCAGCAGCTTAGCCAACAGGGGTTCTAGCACAGATACGCAGTATTTT
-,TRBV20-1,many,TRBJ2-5,CSAGPRGTQYF,TGCAGTGCTGGACCGAGGGGGACCCAGTACTTC
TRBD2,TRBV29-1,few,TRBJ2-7,CSVNSGGGYEQYF,TGCAGCGTTAATAGCGGGGGCGGCTACGAGCAGTACTTC
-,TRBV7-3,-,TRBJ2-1,CASSLNRVSGLSNNEQFF,TGTGCCAGCAGCTTAAACCGTGTTTCGGGCCTTTCTAACAATGAGCAGTTCTTC
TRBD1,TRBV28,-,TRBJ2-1,CASDRRNRGIEQFF,TGTGCCAGCGACAGAAGAAACAGGGGGATTGAGCAGTTCTTC
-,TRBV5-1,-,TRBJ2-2,CASSLLARTNTGELFF,TGCGCCAGCAGCTTGCTGGCCAGAACGAACACCGGGGAGCTGTTTTTT
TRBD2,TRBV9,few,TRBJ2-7,CASSVGSGSKTYEQYF,TGTGCCAGCAGCGTAGGTAGCGGGAGTAAGACTTACGAGCAGTACTTC
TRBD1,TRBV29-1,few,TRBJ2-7,CSVVLRDRSSYEQYF,TGCAGCGTTGTACTCCGGGACAGGTCCTCCTACGAGCAGTACTTC
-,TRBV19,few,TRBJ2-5,CASSRRWGETQYF,TGTGCCAGTAGTCGGAGATGGGGTGAGACCCAGTACTTC